This TCR beta chain was sequenced during a study of cytomegalovirus exposure and HLA in healthy donors (dated by TCRdb to 2017 to 2019). Turning to the overall study: According to an earlier analysis of a few hundred of the donors, roughly 180 million T cells yielded 117 million unique TCR beta sequences and roughly 280 Gb of sequence data. Among about 410 genotyped donors of the cohort, an average of roughly 230,000 unique TCR beta nucleotide sequences was sequenced per donor, of which approximately 19% were non-productive. In a later genetic analysis, genome-wide SNP genotypes for about 55% of the 666 donors were used, and that subset was treated as a discovery cohort. Every discovery cohort repertoire had been produced on one sequencing platform. Of the 300 to 400 genotyped donors, about 80% fell in the genetic ancestry cluster associated with self-reported Caucasian donors. A later analysis re-examined previously published TCR beta repertoires from more than 550 donors and added high-resolution HLA genotyping to investigate patterns of TCR occurrence. An early release that covered several hundred HLA-typed donors contained around 330 gigabases of sequencing data and about 93 million unique TCR sequences. Along with the approximately 620-subject first cohort, a separate validation cohort of some 130 different subjects was used. An earlier analysis of 587 of the donors used high-throughput TCR beta sequencing to judge whether each TCR beta V gene segment behaved as functional or pseudogenic. About five DR-DQ haplotypes were treated as single units for association and clustering because of strong linkage in the cohort. HLA typing included class I and class II loci at four-digit resolution. The number of donors typed differed by locus, with roughly 629-640 for A, B, C, DRB1 and DQB1, roughly 520 for DQA1, under 610 for DPA1, and over 400 for DPB1. Donor age, sex, ethnicity and CMV serostatus were compiled together with the repertoire data. The study used immunosequencing to profile the T cell repertoires of 666 subjects and linked those repertoires to cytomegalovirus serostatus. In the later analysis, no new phenotypic data were used to find candidate immune exposures; instead, reliance was placed on TCR beta sequences and their occurrence across donors. The study was designed to test whether signatures of past pathogen exposure could be identified by cataloging public T cell receptors. To predict cytomegalovirus infection status, the study brought together high-throughput TCR immunosequencing, statistical association of individual TCRs with disease status, and machine learning. On the study overall, not on this receptor specifically: Correlated functional status among segregating V segments might be attributable to linkage disequilibrium, but an unknown experimental factor could not be ruled out. A total of fewer than 200 TCR beta chains were listed by the study as associated with cytomegalovirus. In a later analysis, most CMV-associated TCR beta chains were found to appear HLA-restricted, with HLA associations seemingly driven largely by CMV exposure. A later genetic analysis reported fewer N-insertions in productive TCRs among donors in an Asian-associated ancestry cluster than the approximately 700-donor mean. Because counts were too low, seventeen rarely observed V segments, including chromosome 9 orphons, were excluded from the earlier analysis of around 640 of the donors. For the cohort, immune exposure information was limited to CMV serostatus. Because some donors lacked HLA typing at each locus, the association tests relied only on the typed subset. The classifier was reported to diagnose cytomegalovirus status with high specificity and sensitivity in both the original and validation cohorts. This cohort had only TCR beta chains sequenced, and the lack of alpha or paired-chain data limited which features could be detected. Broadly in line with IMGT annotations, most TCR beta V segments showed up in productive rearrangements about 87% or about 30% of the time in an earlier analysis of 450 to 600 of the donors. The authors suggested that the approach could potentially be generalized to other disease states and immunological phenotypes. When HLA alleles, especially DR and DQ, strongly co-occurred, attributing TCR associations to individual alleles was difficult. A further reported finding was that TCR beta sequences accurately predicted the HLA-A and HLA-B alleles for most subjects in the first cohort. In a later analysis, several top co-occurrence clusters were reported to appear linked to parvovirus B19, influenza, CMV and Epstein-Barr virus. In a later analysis, around 17,000 TCR beta sequences were associated with specific HLA alleles at a false discovery rate of 0.05. In a later genetic analysis, a missense DCLRE1C variant was associated with V-gene and J-gene trimming of TCR beta chains, and the association was replicated in an independent cohort. The 87-base-pair reads could not distinguish some IMGT-functional V segments, including TRBV6-2 and TRBV6-3, so those segments were excluded. Most TCR sequences were observed very rarely across donors, whereas some public TCRs were present in many individuals. A later analysis found that TCR association rates varied across HLA loci, with DRB1 alleles showing the most associated TCRs and HLA-C alleles the fewest. A later analysis found that HLA-associated TCR beta chains were more clonally expanded and had lower generation probabilities than equally common non-associated chains. In vitro tests confirmed that a few of the cytomegalovirus-associated TCR beta chains recognize cytomegalovirus antigens. The presence/absence analyses assumed that sequencing depth was roughly uniform across donors, and that assumption may not be true. A cluster of highly shared sequence variants was judged likely to represent a technical artifact of the sequencing pipeline.

Regarding this clone: Its recognized antigen is unknown.

Including cysteine and phenylalanine, the CDR3 has 16 amino acids. The entry retains the CDR3 DNA only, 48 bases that are in frame from base 1. CDR1 and CDR2 are read off the germline V gene as KGHSH and LQKENI. Germline trimming amounts to 3 bases on V and 3 bases on J, with 9 as the count of junction bases outside the gene matches. Library method: the immunoSEQ multiplex PCR assay. For the multiplex PCR, a mixture combining 60 forward primers for TCR Vbeta segments and 13 reverse primers for TCR Jbeta segments was used. The CDR3 region of rearranged TCR beta genes was amplified from genomic DNA with a multiplex PCR assay. The amplified TCR beta libraries were sequenced on the Illumina HiSeq System as 87-base-pair reads. The source study handled its data this way. A later analysis counted approximately 74 million unique TCR beta chains across the 500 to 850 repertoires, and around 9.9 million of these chains were shared by at least two donors. A nearest-neighbor algorithm error-corrected the raw reads and collapsed the reads into unique sequences, merging closely related sequences to remove PCR and sequencing errors. CDR3 sequences were aligned to IMGT reference sequences to assign V, D and J gene segments. For a sequence to be retained, a match of at least six nucleotides was required to both a V gene segment and a J gene segment. A rearrangement was called productive if the CDR3 had no stop codons and remained in frame with V and J, and every other rearrangement was called non-productive. CDR3 was defined according to IMGT convention as the region running from the second conserved V-encoded cysteine to the conserved J-encoded phenylalanine. In an earlier analysis of around 640 of the donors, sequences lacking an unambiguous match to a single V gene segment were excluded. In an earlier analysis of about 590 of the donors, a V segment was called functional when productive rearrangements were above 56.7%, and segregating when the standard deviation between donors exceeded 5%. A statistical classification framework was built to diagnose cytomegalovirus status from the catalog of TCR beta chain sequences. In a later analysis, TCR nucleotide sequences were compared against IMGT/GENE-DB human TR gene sequences so that V and J genes could be assigned. The TCRdist pipeline was used in a later analysis to assign CDR3 sequences and most-parsimonious VDJ recombination scenarios. A later analysis defined each TCR beta chain by its CDR3 amino acid sequence plus V-gene family, and excluded reads lacking a unique V-gene family. A later analysis removed 500 to 600 highly shared, low-generation-probability nucleotide sequences to deal with suspected cross-contamination and a sequencing artifact. A later analysis calculated a clonal expansion index for each public chain from normalized within-repertoire ranks of inferred template counts. In a later analysis, generation probabilities were computed using a VDJ recombination model fitted to out-of-frame rearrangements, and the results were checked against IGoR. Hypergeometric tests were used in a later analysis to score TCR-TCR, TCR-HLA and TCR-CMV co-occurrence, with a repertoire-size bias correction applied to the TCR pairs. To estimate false discovery rates, a later analysis permuted the HLA or CMV assignments 20 times. In a later analysis, co-occurring TCRs were grouped using DBSCAN, and TCRdist sequence similarity was added for clustering within HLA-allele-positive subsets. For co-occurrence clustering, repertoires with fewer than 30,000 or more than 120,000 public chains were excluded, along with five or six repertoires with anomalous nucleotide sharing. The source is immuneACCESS, and TCRdb retained only in-frame sequences with V and J called. Part of the clones is not carried over; for the studies checked, unresolved V genes explain less than half of this, and the remainder is unexplained. The V and J calls and clone size come from that table; D and trimming were worked out from the DNA. The table for this sample lists 150,000 to 250,000 clones. The top ten constitute approximately 0.74% of the sample.

In total, roughly 670 healthy bone marrow donors made up the cohort. At the time of sampling, all cohort members were nominally healthy, though unrecorded immune exposures were likely present. The donor tested CMV seronegative and was one of the 352 seronegative cohort members. A peripheral blood sample was provided by each donor, and peripheral blood mononuclear cells were used for TCR beta sequencing. The Qiagen DNeasy Blood Extraction Kit was used to extract genomic DNA from the blood cell samples. Material for sequencing was PBMCs. The receptor was derived from a boy aged 10-17 years in good health and CMV-seronegative. The rearrangement joined TRBV18 to TRBJ2-7; 9 central nucleotides agree with TRBD2. This receptor carries the CDR3 CASSPSLAGTNYEQYF. The bases are TGTGCCAGCTCACCGAGTCTAGCGGGGACCAACTACGAGCAGTACTTC.